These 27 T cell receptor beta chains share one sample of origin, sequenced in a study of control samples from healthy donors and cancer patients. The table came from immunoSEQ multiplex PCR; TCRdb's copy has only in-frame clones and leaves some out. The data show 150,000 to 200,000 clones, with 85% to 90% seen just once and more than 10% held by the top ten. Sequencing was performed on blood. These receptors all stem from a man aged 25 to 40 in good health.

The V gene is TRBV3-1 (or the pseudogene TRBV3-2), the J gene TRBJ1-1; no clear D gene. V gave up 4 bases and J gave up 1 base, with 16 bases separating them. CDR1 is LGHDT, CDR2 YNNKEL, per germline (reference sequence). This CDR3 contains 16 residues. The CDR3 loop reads CASSPRSPEWNTEAFF. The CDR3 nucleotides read TGTGCCAGCAGCCCACGATCCCCGGAATGGAACACTGAAGCTTTCTTT.

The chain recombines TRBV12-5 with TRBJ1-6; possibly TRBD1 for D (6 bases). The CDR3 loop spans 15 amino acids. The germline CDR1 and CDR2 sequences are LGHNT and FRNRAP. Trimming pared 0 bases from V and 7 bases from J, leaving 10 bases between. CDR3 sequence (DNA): TGTGCTAGTGGTTTGGTCGAGGGGGGGAATTCACCCCTCCACTTT. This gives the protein CASGLVEGGNSPLHF. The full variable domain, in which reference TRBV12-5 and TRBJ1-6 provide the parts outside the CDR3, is DARVTQTPRHKVTEMGQEVTMRCQPILGHNTVFWYRQTMMQGLELLAYFRNRAPLDDSGMPKDRFSAEMPDATLATLKIQPSEPRDSAVYFCASGLVEGGNSPLHFGNGTRLTVT.

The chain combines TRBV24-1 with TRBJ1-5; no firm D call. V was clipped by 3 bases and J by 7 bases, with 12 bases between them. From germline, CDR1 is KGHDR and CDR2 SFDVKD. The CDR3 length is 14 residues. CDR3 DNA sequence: TGTGCCACCAGTGATACGAAGGTCAGACAGCCCCAGCATTTT. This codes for CATSDTKVRQPQHF.

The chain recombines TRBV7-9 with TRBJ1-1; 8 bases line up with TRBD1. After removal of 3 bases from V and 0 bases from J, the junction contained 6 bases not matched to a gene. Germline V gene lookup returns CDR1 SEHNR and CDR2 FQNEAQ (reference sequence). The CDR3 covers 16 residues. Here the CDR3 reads CASSLPGGSMNTEAFF. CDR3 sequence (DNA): TGTGCCAGCAGCTTGCCAGGGGGCAGCATGAACACTGAAGCTTTCTTT.

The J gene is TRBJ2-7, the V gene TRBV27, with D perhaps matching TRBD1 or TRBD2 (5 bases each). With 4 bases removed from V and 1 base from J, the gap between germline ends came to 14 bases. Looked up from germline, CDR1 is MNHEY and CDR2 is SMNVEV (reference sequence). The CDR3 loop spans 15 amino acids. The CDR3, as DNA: TGTGCCAGCAGTTCAACAGGAGGACCGTCCTACGAGCAGTACTTC. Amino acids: CASSSTGGPSYEQYF.

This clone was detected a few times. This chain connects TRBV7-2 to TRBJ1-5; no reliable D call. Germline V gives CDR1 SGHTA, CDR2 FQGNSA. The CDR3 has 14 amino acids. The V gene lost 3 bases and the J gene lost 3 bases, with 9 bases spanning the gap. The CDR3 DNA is TGTGCCAGCAGCTTCGGAACAGTCAATCAGCCCCAGCATTTT. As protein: CASSFGTVNQPQHF.

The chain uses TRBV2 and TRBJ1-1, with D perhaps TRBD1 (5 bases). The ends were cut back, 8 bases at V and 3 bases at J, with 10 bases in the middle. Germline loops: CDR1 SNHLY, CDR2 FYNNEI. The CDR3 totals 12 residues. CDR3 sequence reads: CASQGEDTEAFF. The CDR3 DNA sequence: TGTGCCAGCCAGGGCGAGGACACTGAAGCTTTCTTT.

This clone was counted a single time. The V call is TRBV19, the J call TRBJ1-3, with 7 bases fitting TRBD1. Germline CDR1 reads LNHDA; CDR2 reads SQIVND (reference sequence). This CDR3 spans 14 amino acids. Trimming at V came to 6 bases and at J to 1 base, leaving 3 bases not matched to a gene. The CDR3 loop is CASRETGSGNTIYF. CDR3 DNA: TGTGCCAGTAGGGAGACAGGGTCTGGAAACACCATATATTTT.

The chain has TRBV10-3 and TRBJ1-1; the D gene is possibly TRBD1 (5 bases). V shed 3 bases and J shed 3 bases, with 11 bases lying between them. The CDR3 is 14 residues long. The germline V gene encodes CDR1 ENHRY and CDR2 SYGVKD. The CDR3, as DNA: TGTGCCATCAGTGACGGGTTAGGGGACACTGAAGCTTTCTTT. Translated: CAISDGLGDTEAFF.

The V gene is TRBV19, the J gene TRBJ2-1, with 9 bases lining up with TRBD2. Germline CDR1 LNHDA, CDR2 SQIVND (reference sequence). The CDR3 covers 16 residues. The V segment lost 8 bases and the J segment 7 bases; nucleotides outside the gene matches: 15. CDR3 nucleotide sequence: TGTGCCAGTGGAGGGGCTAGCGGGAAATCAGGGAATGAGCAGTTCTTC. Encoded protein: CASGGASGKSGNEQFF.

The CDR3 protein is CASSLTGVLYGYTF. CDR3 coding DNA: TGTGCCAGCAGTCTTACAGGGGTTCTCTATGGCTACACCTTC. This chain uses TRBV28 with TRBJ1-2, with TRBD1 matching 7 bases. CDR3 length: 14 residues. Germline CDR1 is MDHEN and CDR2 is SYDVKM. With 5 bases clipped from V and 4 bases from J, the junction kept 7 bases outside the gene matches.

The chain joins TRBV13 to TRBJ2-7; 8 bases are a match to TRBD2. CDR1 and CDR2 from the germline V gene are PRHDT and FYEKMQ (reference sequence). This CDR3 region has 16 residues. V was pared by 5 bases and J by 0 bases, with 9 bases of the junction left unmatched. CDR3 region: CASSPRVAGSSYEQYF. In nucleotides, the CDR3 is TGTGCCAGCAGCCCACGGGTAGCGGGAAGCTCCTACGAGCAGTACTTC.

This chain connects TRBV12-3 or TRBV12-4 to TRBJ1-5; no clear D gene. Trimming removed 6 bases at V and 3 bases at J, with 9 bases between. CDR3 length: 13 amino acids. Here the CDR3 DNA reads TGTGCCAGCAGCCGACACCTCAATCAGCCCCAGCATTTT. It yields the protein CASSRHLNQPQHF.

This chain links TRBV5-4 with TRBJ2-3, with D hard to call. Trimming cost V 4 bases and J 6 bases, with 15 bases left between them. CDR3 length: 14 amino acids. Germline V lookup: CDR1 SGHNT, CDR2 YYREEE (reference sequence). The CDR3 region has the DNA TGTGCCAGCAGCATGCCACCCGGGTGGGATACGCAGTATTTT. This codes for CASSMPPGWDTQYF.

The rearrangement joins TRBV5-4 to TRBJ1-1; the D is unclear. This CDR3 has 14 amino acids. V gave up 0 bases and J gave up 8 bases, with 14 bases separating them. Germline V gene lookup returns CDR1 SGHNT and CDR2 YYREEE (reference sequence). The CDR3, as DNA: TGTGCCAGCAGCTTGGCCTCTAGAGTTGAAGAAGCTTTCTTT. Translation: CASSLASRVEEAFF.

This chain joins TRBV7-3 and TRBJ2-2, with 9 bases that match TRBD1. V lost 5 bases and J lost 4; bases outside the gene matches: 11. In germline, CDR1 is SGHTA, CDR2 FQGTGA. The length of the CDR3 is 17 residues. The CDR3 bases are TGTGCCAGCAGCCCGACCCCCGGGACAGGGTTCACCGGGGAGCTGTTTTTT. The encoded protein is CASSPTPGTGFTGELFF.

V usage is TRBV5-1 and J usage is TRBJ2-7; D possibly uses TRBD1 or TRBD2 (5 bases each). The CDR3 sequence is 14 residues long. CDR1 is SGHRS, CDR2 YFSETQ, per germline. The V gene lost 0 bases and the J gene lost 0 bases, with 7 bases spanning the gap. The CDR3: CASSLEGTSYEQYF. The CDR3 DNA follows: TGCGCCAGCAGCTTGGAGGGGACCTCCTACGAGCAGTACTTC. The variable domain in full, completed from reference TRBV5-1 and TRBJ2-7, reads KAGVTQTPRYLIKTRGQQVTLSCSPISGHRSVSWYQQTPGQGLQFLFEYFSETQRNKGNFPGRFSGRQFSNSRSEMNVSTLELGDSALYLCASSLEGTSYEQYFGPGTRLTVT.

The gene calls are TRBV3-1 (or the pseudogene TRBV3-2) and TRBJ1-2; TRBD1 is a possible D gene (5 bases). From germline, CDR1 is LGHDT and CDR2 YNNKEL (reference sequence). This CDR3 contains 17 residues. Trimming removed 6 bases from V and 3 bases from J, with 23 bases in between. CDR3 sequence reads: CASRGGAGSSFYYGYTF. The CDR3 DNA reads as TGTGCCAGCAGAGGCGGGGCAGGATCGTCTTTTTACTATGGCTACACCTTC.

The CDR3 loop is CASSSPTSGGALSYEQYF. In DNA form, the CDR3 reads TGCGCCAGCAGCTCACCGACTAGCGGGGGGGCCCTCTCCTACGAGCAGTACTTC. The chain recombines TRBV5-1 with TRBJ2-7, with 14 nucleotides matching TRBD2. The CDR3 consists of 18 residues. V trimming: 3 bases; J trimming: 0 bases; junction bases outside the gene matches: 8. CDR1 SGHRS and CDR2 YFSETQ come from the germline V gene.

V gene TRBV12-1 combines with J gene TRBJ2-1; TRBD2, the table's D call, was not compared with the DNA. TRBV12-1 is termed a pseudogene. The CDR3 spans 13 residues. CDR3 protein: CASRLPRGHEQFF. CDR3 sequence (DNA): TGTGCCAGCAGACTACCGCGGGGTCATGAGCAGTTCTTC.

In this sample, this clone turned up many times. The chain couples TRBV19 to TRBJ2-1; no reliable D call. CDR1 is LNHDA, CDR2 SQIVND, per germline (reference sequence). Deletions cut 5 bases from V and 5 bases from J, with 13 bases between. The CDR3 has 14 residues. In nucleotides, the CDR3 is TGTGCCAGTAGTCCCGCACCTTCGAACAATGAGCAGTTCTTC. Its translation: CASSPAPSNNEQFF.

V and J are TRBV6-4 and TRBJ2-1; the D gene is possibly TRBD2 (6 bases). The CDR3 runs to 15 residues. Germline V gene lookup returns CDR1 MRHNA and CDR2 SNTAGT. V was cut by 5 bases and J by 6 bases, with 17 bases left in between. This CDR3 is CASSLEGDGGNEQFF. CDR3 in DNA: TGTGCCAGCAGTTTGGAGGGAGATGGAGGCAATGAGCAGTTCTTC.

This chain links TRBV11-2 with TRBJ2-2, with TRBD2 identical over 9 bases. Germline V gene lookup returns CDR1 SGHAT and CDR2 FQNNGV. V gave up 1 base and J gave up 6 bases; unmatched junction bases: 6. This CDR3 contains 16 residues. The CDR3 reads CASSLGSGLASGELFF. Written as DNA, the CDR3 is TGTGCCAGCAGCTTAGGCAGTGGACTAGCGTCCGGGGAGCTGTTTTTT.

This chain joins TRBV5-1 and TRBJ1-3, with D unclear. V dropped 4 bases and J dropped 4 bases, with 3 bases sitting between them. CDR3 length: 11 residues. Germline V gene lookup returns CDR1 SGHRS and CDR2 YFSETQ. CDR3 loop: CASSTGNTIYF. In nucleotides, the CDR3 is TGCGCCAGCAGCACGGGAAACACCATATATTTT.

The CDR3, as DNA: TGTGCCAGCAAGGACAGGGTATTCGAAGAGACCCAGTACTTC. It encodes CASKDRVFEETQYF. The V call is TRBV7-8, the J call TRBJ2-5; 8 bases match TRBD1. V lost 7 bases and J lost 3; bases outside the gene matches: 7. The CDR3 extends over 14 amino acids. Germline lookup yields CDR1 SGHVS and CDR2 FQNEAQ.

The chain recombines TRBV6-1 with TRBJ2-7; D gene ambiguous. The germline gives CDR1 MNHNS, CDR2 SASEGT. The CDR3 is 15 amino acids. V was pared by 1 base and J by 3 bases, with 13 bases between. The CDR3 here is CASSEGFGPSYEQYF. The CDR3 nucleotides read TGTGCCAGCAGTGAAGGTTTTGGGCCCAGCTACGAGCAGTACTTC.

This CDR3 reads CASSFGSSPLHF. The CDR3 DNA follows: TGTGCCAGCAGTTTCGGGAGTTCACCCCTCCACTTT. The chain combines TRBV6-5 with TRBJ1-6; D call uncertain. The CDR3 contains 12 residues. V gave up 4 bases and J gave up 9 bases, with 7 bases separating them. Looked up from germline, CDR1 is MNHEY and CDR2 is SVGAGI.